The next 17 T cell receptor beta chains were all read from a single sample in a study of shared clonotypes between healthy human individuals. Terminally differentiated effector memory CD45RA+ cells were excluded from the naive CD8 cells, which were CD45RO-negative and positively selected for CCR7. The protocol was immunoSEQ multiplex PCR, while the TCRdb copy is restricted to in-frame clones and leaves out a portion. The table shows about 1,900,000 clones, with around 96% occurring only once. The material sequenced was naive CD8+ T cells sorted from blood. All receptors derive from a man between 18 and 29 years old in good health.

This chain connects TRBV2 to TRBJ1-1; no reliable D call. CDR1 SNHLY and CDR2 FYNNEI come from the germline V gene. V was shortened by 6 bases and J by 0 bases, with 11 bases between the two germline ends. The CDR3 is 14 amino acids. As DNA, the CDR3 is TGTGCCAGCAGCCCGACCTTCATGAACACTGAAGCTTTCTTT. It translates to CASSPTFMNTEAFF.

For the CDR3, the DNA is TGTGCCAGCACTCAGACTAGCGGGGGCACGCAGTATTTT. It translates to CASTQTSGGTQYF. This chain connects TRBV27 to TRBJ2-3; 12 positions agree with TRBD2. Per germline, CDR1 MNHEY and CDR2 SMNVEV (reference sequence). J lost 9 bases, V lost 7 bases, and 5 bases had no gene match. There are 13 residues in the CDR3.

The V gene is TRBV9, the J gene TRBJ1-2; 7 nucleotides align to TRBD1. The CDR3 runs 15 residues. Germline trimming cut 3 bases from V and 3 bases from J; bases unmatched to any gene: 8. From germline, CDR1 is SGDLS and CDR2 YYNGEE. DNA of the CDR3: TGTGCCAGCAGCGAGGGAGGGGGCTTGGACTATGGCTACACCTTC. It codes for CASSEGGGLDYGYTF.

In regard to this clone: Other DNA sequences in this specimen translate into the identical CDR3. This chain links TRBV28 with TRBJ1-1; 7 positions agree with TRBD1. The germline gives CDR1 MDHEN, CDR2 SYDVKM. The CDR3 extends over 14 amino acids. J was trimmed by 0 bases and V by 4 bases; bases with no gene match: 2. DNA of the CDR3: TGTGCCAGCAGTTCAGACAGGGTGAACACTGAAGCTTTCTTT. Translated: CASSSDRVNTEAFF.

This clone was counted a single time. V usage is TRBV19 and J usage is TRBJ1-5, with D unresolved. The CDR3 sequence is 14 residues long. Germline V CDR1 and CDR2: LNHDA, SQIVND (reference sequence). V gave up 1 base and J gave up 2 bases, with 6 bases separating them. The CDR3 nucleotides read TGTGCCAGTAGTATAGCCTGGGGCAATCAGCCCCAGCATTTT. Amino acids: CASSIAWGNQPQHF.

This clone was detected a few times. The sample carries other DNA sequences with the same CDR3. Written as DNA, the CDR3 is TGCGCCAGCAGCCAAAGGGACAGGGCCTACGAGCAGTACTTC. Translation gives CASSQRDRAYEQYF. V and J are TRBV4-1 and TRBJ2-7; TRBD1 matches at 9 bases. Germline loops: CDR1 MGHRA, CDR2 YSYEKL. The CDR3 length is 14 residues. V lost 2 bases to trimming and J lost 2 bases; unmatched junction nucleotides: 1.

This rearrangement joins TRBV28 to TRBJ1-5, with D unresolved. Germline CDR1 is MDHEN and CDR2 is SYDVKM. This CDR3 contains 13 residues. Trimming stripped 3 bases from V and 4 bases from J, with 7 bases between. The CDR3 DNA reads as TGTGCCAGCAGTTTCCCAGGAAATCAGCCCCAGCATTTT. It encodes CASSFPGNQPQHF.

The chain has TRBV13 and TRBJ1-6; TRBD1 aligns across 7 bases. The CDR3 totals 16 residues. The germline V gene encodes CDR1 PRHDT and CDR2 FYEKMQ (reference sequence). J was trimmed by 8 bases and V by 5 bases; bases with no gene match: 12. CDR3 region: CASSHSLQGLDSPLHF. In nucleotides, the CDR3 is TGTGCCAGCAGCCATTCCCTACAGGGGTTAGATTCACCCCTCCACTTT.

CDR3 sequence: CASRRQGIETQYF. CDR3 bases: TGTGCCAGTAGAAGACAGGGGATTGAGACCCAGTACTTC. V is TRBV19 and J is TRBJ2-5, with 8 bases fitting TRBD1. The CDR3 covers 13 residues. J was trimmed by 5 bases and V by 6 bases; bases with no gene match: 5. The germline CDR1 and CDR2 sequences are LNHDA and SQIVND (reference sequence).

The chain has TRBV7-8 and TRBJ2-2; 8 bases fit TRBD2. The CDR3 spans 17 residues. V gave up 1 base and J gave up 1 base; unmatched junction bases: 5. CDR1 is SGHVS, CDR2 FQNEAQ, per germline. CDR3 coding DNA: TGTGCCAGCAGCTTAGAGTTAAGCGGGGGGAACACCGGGGAGCTGTTTTTT. Encoded protein: CASSLELSGGNTGELFF.

This chain connects TRBV4-1 to TRBJ2-1; D is unresolved. The germline V gene encodes CDR1 MGHRA and CDR2 YSYEKL. Trimming removed 0 bases at V and 6 bases at J, with 12 bases between. The CDR3 totals 15 residues. The CDR3 sequence: CASSQEDSPGNEQFF. DNA of the CDR3: TGCGCCAGCAGCCAAGAAGACTCGCCCGGCAATGAGCAGTTCTTC.

This chain's CDR3 is CASTDPGEWAKNIQYF. The CDR3 DNA reads as TGTGCCAGCACCGACCCAGGAGAATGGGCCAAAAACATTCAGTACTTC. The rearrangement uses TRBV6-6 and TRBJ2-4; D gene uncertain. This CDR3 has 16 residues. CDR1 is MNHNY, CDR2 SVGAGI, per germline (reference sequence). Trimming took 7 bases from V and 1 from J, leaving 17 bases between them.

This chain uses TRBV12-5 with TRBJ1-1; D uncertain. Germline V CDR1 and CDR2: LGHNT, FRNRAP. V gave up 3 bases and J gave up 1 base, with 6 bases separating them. The CDR3 sequence is 13 residues long. CDR3 protein: CASGLEGNTEAFF. The CDR3 DNA is TGTGCTAGTGGTTTAGAGGGGAACACTGAAGCTTTCTTT.

This clone was found a few times. The chain uses TRBV7-2 and TRBJ2-7, with TRBD2 matching 12 bases. Trimming took 4 bases from V and 5 from J; bases not matched to a gene: 9. The CDR3 contains 16 residues. The germline V gene has CDR1 SGHTA and CDR2 FQGNSA. The CDR3 nucleotides read TGTGCCAGCAGCTCCCTAGCGGGAGGGCCTAGCGACGAGCAGTACTTC. This gives the protein CASSSLAGGPSDEQYF.

CDR3 loop: CASRLQGYEAFF. The CDR3 DNA is TGTGCCAGCAGGCTACAGGGGTATGAAGCTTTCTTT. The V gene is TRBV28, the J gene TRBJ1-1, with TRBD1 identical over 7 bases. Per germline, CDR1 MDHEN and CDR2 SYDVKM. V was pared by 6 bases and J by 7 bases, with 5 bases of the junction left unmatched. CDR3 size: 12 residues.

The chain uses TRBV7-3 and TRBJ2-1; D is possibly TRBD2 (6 bases). Between the trimmed V and J ends, which lost 5 bases and 4 bases, there was a span of 15 bases. Per the germline V gene, CDR1 is SGHTA and CDR2 is FQGTGA. The CDR3 runs 15 residues. For the CDR3, the DNA is TGTGCCAGCAGCCGTAACGGGGGTCCTTACAATGAGCAGTTCTTC. It encodes CASSRNGGPYNEQFF.

The V call is TRBV28, the J call TRBJ1-3; D is unresolved. The CDR3 contains 13 residues. V was shortened by 3 bases and J by 4 bases, with 7 bases between the two germline ends. Per the germline V gene, CDR1 is MDHEN and CDR2 is SYDVKM. The CDR3 region is CASSFTTGNTIYF. CDR3 DNA: TGTGCCAGCAGTTTTACAACAGGAAACACCATATATTTT.